The sequence of this T cell receptor beta chain was determined in a study of beta chain features in type 1 diabetes. Whole-study results and caveats: In all four CD4+ subsets, TCRB CDR3 length was significantly, moderately reduced in type 1 diabetes.

Every bit of the isolated RNA underwent reverse transcription, so sequencing read expressed TCRB transcripts. Clones were sequenced by immunoSEQ multiplex PCR, and TCRdb holds only the in-frame ones, with some missing. In the table there are 600,000 to 700,000 clones, roughly 13% of which are singletons. V lost 0 bases, J lost 5 bases, and 14 bases lay in between. The germline CDR1 and CDR2 sequences are SGDLS and YYNGEE. This CDR3 is 15 amino acids long. A few counts support this clone. The antigen is not known. The sample comprised naive CD4+ T cells from blood. The rearrangement joins TRBV9 to TRBJ2-5; D is perhaps TRBD1 or TRBD2 (5 bases each). The TCR was taken from a man aged 18 to 29 with type 1 diabetes. CDR3 sequence (DNA): TGTGCCAGCAGCGTAGGGGGGTTACATGGTGAGACCCAGTACTTC. Amino acids: CASSVGGLHGETQYF. Complete variable domain (other parts from reference TRBV9 and TRBJ2-5): DSGVTQTPKHLITATGQRVTLRCSPRSGDLSVYWYQQSLDQGLQFLIQYYNGEERAKGNILERFSAQQFPDLHSELNLSSLELGDSALYFCASSVGGLHGETQYFGPGTRLLVL.